Below, 19 T cell receptor beta chains from the same sample are listed, as sequenced in a study of cytotoxic CD8 clonotypes in ibrutinib-treated CLL. TCRdb's copy holds only in-frame clones and misses some; the assay was immunoSEQ multiplex PCR. Of hundreds of thousands of clones listed, roughly 70% are singletons. The specimen was PBMCs, collected after 36 months of ibrutinib treatment. The receptors shown here come from a human donor with chronic lymphocytic leukemia.

V gene TRBV27 combines with J gene TRBJ2-3; weak D call: TRBD1 (5 bases). There are 15 residues in the CDR3. Per the germline V gene, CDR1 is MNHEY and CDR2 is SMNVEV (reference sequence). V was cut by 3 bases and J by 3 bases, with 13 bases left in between. The CDR3 sequence: CASSFKSRETDTQYF. CDR3 bases: TGTGCCAGCAGTTTTAAGTCCAGGGAAACAGATACGCAGTATTTT.

This chain uses TRBV5-1 with TRBJ1-1; D might be TRBD1 (5 bases). The V and J ends lost 5 bases and 5 bases respectively, with 16 bases between them. Looked up from germline, CDR1 is SGHRS and CDR2 is YFSETQ. The CDR3 has 14 amino acids. In DNA form, the CDR3 reads TGCGCCAGCAGATCGGGACTTTCGGTTACTGAAGCTTTCTTT. Amino acid sequence: CASRSGLSVTEAFF.

This clone was counted a few times. The chain employs TRBV29-1 and TRBJ2-7; the D is unclear. Germline CDR1 reads SQVTM; CDR2 reads ANQGSEA. The length of the CDR3 is 11 residues. V dropped 4 bases and J dropped 3 bases, with 7 bases sitting between them. The CDR3 spells CSVARNYEQYF. CDR3 in DNA: TGCAGCGTTGCGAGAAACTACGAGCAGTACTTC.

The chain employs TRBV2 and TRBJ1-2, with TRBD1 as a possible D gene (5 bases). Trimming removed 8 bases at V and 6 bases at J, with 19 bases between. The CDR3 is made up of 14 amino acids. Germline CDR1 and CDR2: SNHLY and FYNNEI. The DNA for the CDR3 is TGTGCCAGCCCTCCAGCGGGGGTGGATCATGGCTACACCTTC. As protein: CASPPAGVDHGYTF.

This chain links TRBV2 with TRBJ2-7, with D unresolved. Germline V CDR1 and CDR2: SNHLY, FYNNEI. The CDR3 totals 12 residues. V was clipped by 4 bases and J by 3 bases, with 7 bases between them. CDR3 region: CASSVSRYEQYF. The CDR3 coding sequence is TGTGCCAGCAGTGTATCGCGCTACGAGCAGTACTTC.

This clone has only a few counts. The chain is built from TRBV6-5 and TRBJ1-2; 8 bases are shared with TRBD1. CDR3 length: 16 residues. The ends lost 0 bases at V and 6 bases at J; junction bases unmatched: 9. Germline lookup yields CDR1 MNHEY and CDR2 SVGAGI. The CDR3 here is CASSYSGRGLRDGYTF. The DNA for the CDR3 is TGTGCCAGCAGTTACTCGGGCAGGGGGCTTAGGGATGGCTACACCTTC.

V gene TRBV9 combines with J gene TRBJ2-1; the match to TRBD2 covers 10 bases. The CDR3 covers 16 residues. V was clipped by 0 bases and J by 3 bases; unmatched bases: 3. Germline V gene sequence: CDR1 SGDLS, CDR2 YYNGEE. The CDR3: CASSVGLAGDYNEQFF. The CDR3 DNA reads TGTGCCAGCAGCGTAGGCCTAGCGGGAGACTACAATGAGCAGTTCTTC.

The chain recombines TRBV4-3 with TRBJ2-3; 8 positions match TRBD2. Unmatched junction bases numbered 10, after V lost 3 bases and J lost 2 bases. Germline V gene data show CDR1 as LGHNA and CDR2 as YSLEER. The CDR3 has 17 amino acids. The CDR3 protein is CASSHAIAGFHTDTQYF. Here the CDR3 DNA reads TGCGCCAGCAGCCATGCTATAGCGGGATTTCACACAGATACGCAGTATTTT.

The chain couples TRBV4-3 to TRBJ2-7; 9 nucleotides match TRBD2. Germline V lookup: CDR1 LGHNA, CDR2 YSLEER. V shed 2 bases and J 3 bases; nucleotides not matched to a gene: 11. This CDR3 is built from 17 residues. The CDR3 loop reads CASSQLNAPTSGYEQYF. The CDR3 nucleotides are TGCGCCAGCAGCCAACTAAATGCCCCGACTAGCGGCTACGAGCAGTACTTC.

The chain links TRBV18 to TRBJ2-4; D might be TRBD1 (5 bases). From germline, CDR1 is KGHSH and CDR2 LQKENI. The CDR3 runs 16 residues. Trimming shortened V by 2 bases and J by 0 bases, and 11 bases separated the two germline ends. The CDR3 DNA is TGTGCCAGCTCACCAGCAGGGCTTCTAGCCAAAAACATTCAGTACTTC. Translated, it gives CASSPAGLLAKNIQYF.

The chain joins TRBV7-8 to TRBJ2-3, with 7 bases lining up with TRBD2. With V trimmed by 3 bases and J by 1 base, 7 bases remained unmatched. The CDR3 sequence is 16 residues long. CDR1 SGHVS and CDR2 FQNEAQ come from the germline V gene. CDR3 DNA sequence: TGTGCCAGCAGCTTGGGGCTAGCGGTAGGCACAGATACGCAGTATTTT. It translates to CASSLGLAVGTDTQYF. The variable domain in full, completed from reference TRBV7-8 and TRBJ2-3, reads GAGVSQSPRYKVAKRGQDVALRCDPISGHVSLFWYQQALGQGPEFLTYFQNEAQLDKSGLPSDRFFAERPEGSVSTLKIQRTQQEDSAVYLCASSLGLAVGTDTQYFGPGTRLTVL.

V usage is TRBV5-1 and J usage is TRBJ2-7; no clear D. Trimming shortened V by 0 bases and J by 6 bases, and 19 bases separated the two germline ends. The CDR3 contains 16 residues. Germline CDR1 and CDR2: SGHRS and YFSETQ. CDR3 in amino acids: CASSLASRPRPGEQYF. CDR3 sequence (DNA): TGCGCCAGCAGCTTGGCCTCGCGCCCCCGTCCCGGCGAGCAGTACTTC.

The chain joins TRBV4-1 to TRBJ1-4; D is uncertain. Germline CDR1 is MGHRA and CDR2 is YSYEKL. The V gene lost 0 bases and the J gene lost 5 bases, with 13 bases spanning the gap. The CDR3 is 16 amino acids. CDR3 residues: CASSQDSVRWNEKLFF. As DNA, the CDR3 is TGCGCCAGCAGCCAAGATAGTGTACGGTGGAATGAAAAACTGTTTTTT.

As for this clone: Other DNA sequences within the sample encode an identical CDR3. This sequence joins TRBV19 and TRBJ2-1, with D perhaps TRBD1 (6 bases). CDR3 size: 15 residues. Germline CDR1 is LNHDA and CDR2 is SQIVND (reference sequence). V was pared by 6 bases and J by 3 bases, with 15 bases between. CDR3 in amino acids: CASSLGGSSYNEQFF. CDR3 in DNA: TGTGCCAGTAGCCTAGGGGGTAGTAGCTACAATGAGCAGTTCTTC.

The genes are TRBV18 and TRBJ2-1, with D unresolved. Germline-derived CDR1 and CDR2 are KGHSH and LQKENI. CDR3 length: 13 residues. V was clipped by 0 bases and J by 8 bases, with 8 bases between them. CDR3 nucleotide sequence: TGTGCCAGCTCACCACCGTCACTCCATGAGCAGTTCTTC. This sequence encodes CASSPPSLHEQFF.

A few counts support this clone. The DNA of the CDR3 is TGTGCCAGCAGCTCCCCCGGGGTCCCCACAGCTAACTATGGCTACACCTTC. The encoded protein is CASSSPGVPTANYGYTF. V gene TRBV7-2 combines with J gene TRBJ1-2, with D hard to call. Germline assignment: CDR1 SGHTA and CDR2 FQGNSA. CDR3 size: 17 residues. Trimming pared 4 bases from V and 0 bases from J, leaving 18 bases between. The variable domain in full, with the rest retrieved from reference TRBV7-2 and TRBJ1-2, is GAGVSQSPSNKVTEKGKDVELRCDPISGHTALYWYRQSLGQGLEFLIYFQGNSAPDKSGLPSDRFSAERTGGSVSTLTIQRTQQEDSAVYLCASSSPGVPTANYGYTFGSGTRLTVV.

This sequence joins TRBV9 and TRBJ1-2; the match to TRBD1 covers 8 bases. V was clipped by 5 bases and J by 7 bases; unmatched bases: 4. This CDR3 region has 12 residues. The V gene's germline CDR1 is SGDLS and CDR2 YYNGEE. The chain's CDR3 is CASRSTGVGYTF. CDR3 DNA: TGTGCCAGCAGATCGACAGGGGTTGGCTACACCTTC.

This CDR3 is CASSETASNIQYF. The CDR3 nucleotides read TGTGCCAGCAGTGAAACAGCTTCAAACATTCAGTACTTC. The rearrangement joins TRBV2 to TRBJ2-4, with D hard to call. V gave up 2 bases and J gave up 6 bases, with 8 bases separating them. Germline V lookup: CDR1 SNHLY, CDR2 FYNNEI. The CDR3 covers 13 residues. Full variable domain (remainder filled in from reference TRBV2 and TRBJ2-4): EPEVTQTPSHQVTQMGQEVILRCVPISNHLYFYWYRQILGQKVEFLVSFYNNEISEKSEIFDDQFSVERPDGSNFTLKIRSTKLEDSAMYFCASSETASNIQYFGAGTRLSVL.

V is TRBV6-4 and J is TRBJ1-2; 9 bases map to TRBD1. The ends lost 2 bases at V and 7 bases at J; junction bases unmatched: 11. This CDR3 comprises 16 residues. The germline V gene has CDR1 MRHNA and CDR2 SNTAGT. The CDR3: CASSDRAWGTGSGYTF. The CDR3 bases are TGTGCCAGCAGTGACCGAGCGTGGGGGACAGGGTCTGGCTACACCTTC.